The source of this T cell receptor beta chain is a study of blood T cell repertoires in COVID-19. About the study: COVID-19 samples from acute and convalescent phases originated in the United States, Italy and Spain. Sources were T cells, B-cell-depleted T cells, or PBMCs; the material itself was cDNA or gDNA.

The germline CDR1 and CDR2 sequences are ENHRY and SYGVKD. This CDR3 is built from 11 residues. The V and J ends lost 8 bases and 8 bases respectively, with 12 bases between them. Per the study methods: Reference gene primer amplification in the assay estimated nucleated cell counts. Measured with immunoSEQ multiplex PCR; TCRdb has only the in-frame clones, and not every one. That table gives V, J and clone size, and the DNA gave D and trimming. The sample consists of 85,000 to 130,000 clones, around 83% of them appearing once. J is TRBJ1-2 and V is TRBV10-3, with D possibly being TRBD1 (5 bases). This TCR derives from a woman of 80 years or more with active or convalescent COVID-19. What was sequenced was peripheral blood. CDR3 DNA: TGTGCCATCTGGGGGGTGGGAGGCTACACCTTC. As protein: CAIWGVGGYTF.